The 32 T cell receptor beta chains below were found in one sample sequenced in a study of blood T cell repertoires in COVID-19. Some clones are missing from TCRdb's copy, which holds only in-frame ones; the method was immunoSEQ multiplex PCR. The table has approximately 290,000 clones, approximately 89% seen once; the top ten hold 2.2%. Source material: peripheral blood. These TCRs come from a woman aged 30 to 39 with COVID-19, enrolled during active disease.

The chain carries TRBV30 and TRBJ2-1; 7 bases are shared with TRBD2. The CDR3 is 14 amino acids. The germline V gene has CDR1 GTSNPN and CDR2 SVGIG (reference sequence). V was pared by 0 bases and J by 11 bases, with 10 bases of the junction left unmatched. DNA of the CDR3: TGTGCCTGGAGTGTGGTGACTAGCCCTCCGAAGCAGTTCTTC. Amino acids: CAWSVVTSPPKQFF.

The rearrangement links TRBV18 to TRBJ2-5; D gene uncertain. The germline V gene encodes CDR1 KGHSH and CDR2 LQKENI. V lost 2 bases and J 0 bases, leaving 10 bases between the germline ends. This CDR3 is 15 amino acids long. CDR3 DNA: TGTGCCAGCTCACCAGTACTACTGTACCAAGAGACCCAGTACTTC. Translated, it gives CASSPVLLYQETQYF.

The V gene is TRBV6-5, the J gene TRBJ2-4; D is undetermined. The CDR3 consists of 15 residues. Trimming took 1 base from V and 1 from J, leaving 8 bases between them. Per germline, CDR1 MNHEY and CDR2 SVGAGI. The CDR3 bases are TGTGCCAGCAGTTACTTTTTTGGCGCCAAAAACATTCAGTACTTC. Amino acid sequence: CASSYFFGAKNIQYF.

CDR3 region: CASSQSAGQGTGYTF. CDR3 DNA: TGTGCCAGCAGTCAATCGGCGGGACAGGGAACTGGCTACACCTTC. The rearrangement links TRBV2 to TRBJ1-2; TRBD1 agrees at 9 bases. The CDR3 consists of 15 residues. The germline gives CDR1 SNHLY, CDR2 FYNNEI. V shed 5 bases, J shed 7 bases, and the junction held 11 bases outside the gene matches.

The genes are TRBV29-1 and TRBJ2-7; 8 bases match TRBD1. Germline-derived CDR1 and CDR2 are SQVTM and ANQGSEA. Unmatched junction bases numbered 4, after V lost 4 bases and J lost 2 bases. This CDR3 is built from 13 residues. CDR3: CSVADRATYEQYF. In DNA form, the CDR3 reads TGCAGCGTTGCGGACAGGGCGACCTACGAGCAGTACTTC.

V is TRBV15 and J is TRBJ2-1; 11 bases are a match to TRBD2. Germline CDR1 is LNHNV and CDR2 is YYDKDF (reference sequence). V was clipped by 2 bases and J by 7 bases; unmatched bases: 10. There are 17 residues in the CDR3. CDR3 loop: CATSRPGTSGRRNEQFF. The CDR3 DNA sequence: TGTGCCACCAGCAGACCGGGAACTAGCGGGAGAAGAAATGAGCAGTTCTTC. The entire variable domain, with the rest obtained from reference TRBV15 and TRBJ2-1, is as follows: DAMVIQNPRYQVTQFGKPVTLSCSQTLNHNVMYWYQQKSSQAPKLLFHYYDKDFNNEADTPDNFQSRRPNTSFCFLDIRSPGLGDTAMYLCATSRPGTSGRRNEQFFGPGTRLTVL.

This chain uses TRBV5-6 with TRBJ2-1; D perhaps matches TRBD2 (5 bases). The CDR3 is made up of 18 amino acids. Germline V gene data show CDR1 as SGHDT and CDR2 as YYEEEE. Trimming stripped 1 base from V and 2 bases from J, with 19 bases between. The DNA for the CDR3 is TGTGCCAGCAGCTTGACCCGAGCGGAGGTAGGCCCCTACAATGAGCAGTTCTTC. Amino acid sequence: CASSLTRAEVGPYNEQFF.

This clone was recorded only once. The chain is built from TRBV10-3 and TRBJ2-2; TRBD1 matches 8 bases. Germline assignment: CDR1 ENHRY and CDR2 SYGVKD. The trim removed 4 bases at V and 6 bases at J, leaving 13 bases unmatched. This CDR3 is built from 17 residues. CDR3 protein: CAISGSGGSPIAGELFF. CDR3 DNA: TGTGCCATCAGTGGTTCAGGGGGCTCCCCCATCGCCGGGGAGCTGTTTTTT.

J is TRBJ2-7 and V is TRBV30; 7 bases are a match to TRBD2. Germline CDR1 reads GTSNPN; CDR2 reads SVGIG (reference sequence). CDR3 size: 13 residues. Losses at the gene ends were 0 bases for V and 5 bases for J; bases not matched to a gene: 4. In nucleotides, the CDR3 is TGTGCCTGGAGTGTGGCAGGGAGGGACGAGCAGTACTTC. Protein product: CAWSVAGRDEQYF. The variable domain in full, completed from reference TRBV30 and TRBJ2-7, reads SQTIHQWPATLVQPVGSPLSLECTVEGTSNPNLYWYRQAAGRGLQLLFYSVGIGQISSEVPQNLSASRPQDRQFILSSKKLLLSDSGFYLCAWSVAGRDEQYFGPGTRLTVT.

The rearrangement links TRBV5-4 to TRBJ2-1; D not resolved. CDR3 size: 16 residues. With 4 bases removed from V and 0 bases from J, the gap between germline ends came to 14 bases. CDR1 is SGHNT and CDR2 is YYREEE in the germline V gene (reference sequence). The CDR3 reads CASSPSRLGSYNEQFF. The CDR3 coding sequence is TGTGCCAGCAGCCCCAGTCGTCTTGGCTCCTACAATGAGCAGTTCTTC. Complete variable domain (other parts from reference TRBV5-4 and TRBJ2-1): ETGVTQSPTHLIKTRGQQVTLRCSSQSGHNTVSWYQQALGQGPQFIFQYYREEENGRGNFPPRFSGLQFPNYSSELNVNALELDDSALYLCASSPSRLGSYNEQFFGPGTRLTVL.

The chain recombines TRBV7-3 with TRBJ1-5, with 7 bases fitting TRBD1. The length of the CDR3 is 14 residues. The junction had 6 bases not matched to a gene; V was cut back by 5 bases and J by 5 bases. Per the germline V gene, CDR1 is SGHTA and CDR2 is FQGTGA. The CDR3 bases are TGTGCCAGCAGCCAACGACAGGGCGATCAGCCCCAGCATTTT. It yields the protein CASSQRQGDQPQHF.

The CDR3 here is CASSQEGSATEAFF. CDR3 bases: TGCGCCAGCAGCCAAGAAGGGAGTGCCACTGAAGCTTTCTTT. The chain couples TRBV4-1 to TRBJ1-1; D not certain. V lost 0 bases and J lost 4, with 9 bases in between. The CDR3 runs to 14 residues. Germline loops: CDR1 MGHRA, CDR2 YSYEKL.

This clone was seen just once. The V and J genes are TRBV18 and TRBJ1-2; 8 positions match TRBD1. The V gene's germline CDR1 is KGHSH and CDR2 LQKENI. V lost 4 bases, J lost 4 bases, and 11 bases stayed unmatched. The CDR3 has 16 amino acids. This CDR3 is CASSLTKPGQVYGYTF. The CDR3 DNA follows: TGTGCCAGCTCACTAACTAAACCGGGACAGGTCTATGGCTACACCTTC.

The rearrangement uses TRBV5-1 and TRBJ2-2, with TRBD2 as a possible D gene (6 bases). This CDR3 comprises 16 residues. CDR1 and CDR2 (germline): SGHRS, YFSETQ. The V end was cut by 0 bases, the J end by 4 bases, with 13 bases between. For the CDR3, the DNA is TGCGCCAGCAGCTTGGCAACTAGCCCGGGCACCGGGGAGCTGTTTTTT. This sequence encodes CASSLATSPGTGELFF.

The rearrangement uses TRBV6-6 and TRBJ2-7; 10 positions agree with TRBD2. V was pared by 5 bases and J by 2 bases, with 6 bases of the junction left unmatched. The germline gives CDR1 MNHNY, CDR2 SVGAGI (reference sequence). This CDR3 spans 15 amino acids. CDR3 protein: CASSQLAGTPYEQYF. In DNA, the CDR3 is TGTGCCAGCAGTCAACTAGCGGGGACCCCCTACGAGCAGTACTTC.

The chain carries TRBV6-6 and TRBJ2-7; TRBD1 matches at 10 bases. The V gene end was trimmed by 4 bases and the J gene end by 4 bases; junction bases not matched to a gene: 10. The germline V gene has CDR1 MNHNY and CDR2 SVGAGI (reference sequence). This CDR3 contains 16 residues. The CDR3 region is CASSSYSRQGAYEQYF. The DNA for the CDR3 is TGTGCCAGCAGTTCCTATTCCCGACAGGGGGCTTACGAGCAGTACTTC.

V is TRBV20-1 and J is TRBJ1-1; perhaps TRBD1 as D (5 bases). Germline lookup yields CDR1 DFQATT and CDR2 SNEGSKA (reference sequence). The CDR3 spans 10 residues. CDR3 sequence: CSAQRGEAFF. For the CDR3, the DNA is TGCAGCGCCCAAAGGGGTGAAGCTTTCTTT.

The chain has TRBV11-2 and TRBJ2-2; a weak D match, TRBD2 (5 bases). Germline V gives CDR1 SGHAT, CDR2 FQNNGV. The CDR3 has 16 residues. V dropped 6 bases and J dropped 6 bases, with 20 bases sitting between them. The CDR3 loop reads CASSGYGVGVAGELFF. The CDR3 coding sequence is TGTGCCAGCAGTGGGTACGGAGTCGGGGTTGCCGGGGAGCTGTTTTTT.

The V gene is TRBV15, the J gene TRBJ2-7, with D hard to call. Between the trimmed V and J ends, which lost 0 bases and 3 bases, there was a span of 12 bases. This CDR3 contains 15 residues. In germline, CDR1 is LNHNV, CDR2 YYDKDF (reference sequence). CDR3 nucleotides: TGTGCCACCAGCAGAGACCCTGGCACAGACTACGAGCAGTACTTC. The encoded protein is CATSRDPGTDYEQYF.

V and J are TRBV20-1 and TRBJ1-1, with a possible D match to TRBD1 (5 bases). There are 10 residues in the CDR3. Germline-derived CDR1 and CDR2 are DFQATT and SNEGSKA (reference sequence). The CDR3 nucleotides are TGCGGCTCACAGGTTACTGAAGCTTTCTTT. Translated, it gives CGSQVTEAFF.

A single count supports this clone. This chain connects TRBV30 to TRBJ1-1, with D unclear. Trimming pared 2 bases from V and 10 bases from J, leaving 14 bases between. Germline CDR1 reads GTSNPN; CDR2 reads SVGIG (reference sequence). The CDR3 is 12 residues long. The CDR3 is CAWSPYGEGAFF. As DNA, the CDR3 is TGTGCCTGGAGTCCCTATGGGGAGGGAGCTTTCTTT.

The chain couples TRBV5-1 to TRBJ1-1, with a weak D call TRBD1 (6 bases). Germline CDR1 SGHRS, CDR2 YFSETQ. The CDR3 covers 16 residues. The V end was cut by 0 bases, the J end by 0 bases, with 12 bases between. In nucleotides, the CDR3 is TGCGCCAGCAGCTTGGTCGGACAGACCTTGAACACTGAAGCTTTCTTT. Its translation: CASSLVGQTLNTEAFF.

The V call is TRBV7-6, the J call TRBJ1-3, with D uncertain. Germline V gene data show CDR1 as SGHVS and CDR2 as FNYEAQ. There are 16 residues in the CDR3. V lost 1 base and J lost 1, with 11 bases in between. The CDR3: CASSLVEGISGNTIYF. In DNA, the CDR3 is TGTGCCAGCAGCTTAGTCGAGGGAATTTCTGGAAACACCATATATTTT.

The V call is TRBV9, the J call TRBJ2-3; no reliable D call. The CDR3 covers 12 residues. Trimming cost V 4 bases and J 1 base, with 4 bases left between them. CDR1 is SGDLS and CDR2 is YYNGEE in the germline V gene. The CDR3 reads CASSPRTDTQYF. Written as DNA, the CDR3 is TGTGCCAGCAGCCCTCGCACAGATACGCAGTATTTT.

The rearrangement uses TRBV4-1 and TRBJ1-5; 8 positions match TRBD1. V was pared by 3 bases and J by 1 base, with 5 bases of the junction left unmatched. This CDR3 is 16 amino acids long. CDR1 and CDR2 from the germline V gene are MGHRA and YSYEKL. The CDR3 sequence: CASSHGQGRSNQPQHF. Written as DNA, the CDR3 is TGCGCCAGCAGCCACGGACAGGGACGCAGCAATCAGCCCCAGCATTTT.

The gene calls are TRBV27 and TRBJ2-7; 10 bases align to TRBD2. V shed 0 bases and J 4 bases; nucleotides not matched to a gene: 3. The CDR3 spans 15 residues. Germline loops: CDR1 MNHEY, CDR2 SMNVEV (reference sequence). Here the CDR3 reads CASSLSGLADYEQYF. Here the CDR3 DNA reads TGTGCCAGCAGTTTATCCGGACTAGCGGATTACGAGCAGTACTTC.

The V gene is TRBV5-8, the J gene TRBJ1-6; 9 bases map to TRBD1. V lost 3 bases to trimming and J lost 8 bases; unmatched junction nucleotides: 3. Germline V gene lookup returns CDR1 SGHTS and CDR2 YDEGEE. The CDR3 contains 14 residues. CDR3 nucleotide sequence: TGTGCCAGCAGCTGGGGGACAGGGCATTCACCCCTCCACTTT. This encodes CASSWGTGHSPLHF.

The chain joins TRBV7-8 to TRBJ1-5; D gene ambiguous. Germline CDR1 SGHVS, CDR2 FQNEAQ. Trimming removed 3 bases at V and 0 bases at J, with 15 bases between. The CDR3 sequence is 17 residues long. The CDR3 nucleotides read TGTGCCAGCAGCTTGACAACAAGCAGCCCTAGCAATCAGCCCCAGCATTTT. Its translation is CASSLTTSSPSNQPQHF.

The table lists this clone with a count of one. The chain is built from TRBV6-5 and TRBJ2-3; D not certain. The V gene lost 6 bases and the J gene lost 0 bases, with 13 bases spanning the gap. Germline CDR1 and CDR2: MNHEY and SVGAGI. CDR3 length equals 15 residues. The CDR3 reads CASSHSVSSTDTQYF. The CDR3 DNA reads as TGTGCCAGCAGCCACTCGGTCTCGAGCACAGATACGCAGTATTTT.

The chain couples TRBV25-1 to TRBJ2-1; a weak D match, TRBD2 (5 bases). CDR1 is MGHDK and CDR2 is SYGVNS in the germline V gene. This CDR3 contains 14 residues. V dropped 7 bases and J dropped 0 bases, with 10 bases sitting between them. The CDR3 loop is CASNPDFSYNEQFF. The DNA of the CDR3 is TGTGCCAGCAACCCGGACTTCTCCTACAATGAGCAGTTCTTC.

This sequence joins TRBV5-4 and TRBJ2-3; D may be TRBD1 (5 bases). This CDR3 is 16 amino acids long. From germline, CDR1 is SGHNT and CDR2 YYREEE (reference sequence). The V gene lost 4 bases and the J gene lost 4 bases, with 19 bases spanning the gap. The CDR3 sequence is CASSPQPQGWADTQYF. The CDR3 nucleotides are TGTGCCAGCAGCCCCCAGCCCCAGGGATGGGCAGATACGCAGTATTTT.

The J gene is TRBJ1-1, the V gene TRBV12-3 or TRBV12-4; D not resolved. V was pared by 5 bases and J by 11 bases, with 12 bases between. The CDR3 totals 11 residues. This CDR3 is CASSAYYWAFF. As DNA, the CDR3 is TGTGCCAGCAGTGCGTACTACTGGGCTTTCTTT.